This note documents a single T cell receptor beta chain sequence. This sample is part of a study of blood T cell repertoires in COVID-19. About the study: T cells, B-cell-depleted T cells, or PBMCs supplied cDNA or gDNA.

Assay: immunoSEQ multiplex PCR; the TCRdb copy retains only in-frame clones and omits some. The sample lists a few hundred thousand clones; approximately 80% were seen once. Participants were aged about 18 to 89 years from roughly 25 US areas. Germline CDR1 reads LNHDA; CDR2 reads SQIVND (reference sequence). V was cut by 5 bases and J by 7 bases, with 6 bases left in between. The CDR3 spans 12 residues. J is TRBJ1-6 and V is TRBV19; no firm D call. The TCR was taken from a man aged 40-49 years who had been exposed to COVID-19. The sequenced sample consisted of PBMCs or T cells enriched from blood (not recorded which). This chain's CDR3 is CASSFQNSPLHF. In DNA form, the CDR3 reads TGTGCCAGTAGTTTCCAAAATTCACCCCTCCACTTT.